The entry that follows covers one T cell receptor (beta chain) sequence. It lacks a known antigen. Base qualities are not recorded, but no much larger clone differs from it by a single base. For this chain, trimming is 5 bases at the V end and 11 bases at the J end, and the number of junction bases without a gene match is 10. The CDR3 holds 14 amino acids from the cysteine to the phenylalanine. The sequence is cut down to CDR3 DNA, 42 bases in frame from base 1. The germline V gene (reference sequence) specifies MNHEY as CDR1 and SMNVEV as CDR2. The approximately 39 donors, aged 6 to 90 years, were systemically healthy Caucasian individuals from Russia. Around 10 milliliters of peripheral blood were drawn from each donor into EDTA-treated Vacutainer tubes. Ficoll-Paque density-gradient centrifugation was used to isolate PBMCs, with at least 7 million obtained per sample. Trizol reagent was used to extract total RNA from the PBMCs, yielding at least 5 micrograms per sample. For every donor, an aliquot of PBMCs went through flow cytometry to measure the percentages of naive CD45RAhigh/CD27high T cells.

This record comes from a study of blood T cells in healthy people across ages (dated by TCRdb to between 2014 and 2017). For the wider study: In model experiments, roughly one uniquely barcoded TCR beta cDNA molecule per two T cells was captured by template switching. Age-related changes in TCR beta repertoire diversity were measured in the study by deep sequencing normalized with unique cDNA molecular identifiers. The donors were split into four age groups: young (average around 17 years), middle-aged (39), aged (approximately 59) and long-lived (over 80). Donors of different ages were randomly distributed across sequencing lanes to avoid experimental bias. Two additional independent replicas of 1 million unique cDNA reads from the same blood draw were analyzed for two donors (one aged 18 to 30 and one aged 80 or older). Here is what the overall study found, with its caveats: The CMV infection status of donors was not known, potentially confounding age-related changes in expanded clonotypes. Compared with the aged group, the long-lived group had more naive CD4+ T cells, fewer expanded clones and increased TCR diversity, a pattern suggesting age selection. Bulk unsorted PBMC profiling prevented conclusive comparison of naive and antigen-experienced compartments. As age increased, observed TCR beta diversity per million T cells dropped in a roughly linear way, and a significant reduction was already evident by age 40. Estimates of total diversity from one million sequenced T cells were regarded as lower bounds and underestimates. The percentage of naive T cells measured by flow cytometry correlated strongly with observed TCR beta diversity.

Libraries were built with 5' RACE. Sequencing was performed on an Illumina HiSeq 2500. The second PCR ran for about 6 to 11 cycles and used a J-beta primer mix along with a sample-barcoded 5' primer. A unique molecular identifier was introduced onto each TCR beta cDNA molecule by a template-switch 5' adaptor carrying 12 random nucleotides. Each sample yielded at least 3 million CDR3-containing paired-end reads. All of the RNA was converted into first-strand cDNA using the Mint cDNA synthesis kit, with a TRBC-specific oligonucleotide serving as the primer. All cDNA was treated with uracil-DNA glycosylase and then went through a first 18-cycle PCR with the universal primers M1SS and BC2_uni_R. The source study handled its data this way. For normalization, 1 million high-quality reads were randomly selected from each sample, with every read carrying a distinct molecular identifier. Reads with shared molecular identifiers were discarded instead of being binned into consensus sequences. MiTCR, set to a Q25 quality threshold and the strictest error-elimination algorithm, was used for CDR3 identification, clonotype clustering and error correction. A nonparametric unseen species model using Euler transformation provided a lower-bound estimate of total TCR beta diversity. TCRdb reworked the public reads: Q25 trimming with fastp, MiXCR clone assembly, productive beta chains retained. Rows merge per CDR3 protein into single entries with the most common DNA and genes. The authors' filters were not applied to this entry. The sample table records more than 700,000 distinct CDR3 sequences; 50% to 65% of these occur just once. The ten top clones hold approximately 40% of the sample.

The chain joins TRBV27 to TRBJ2-5, and 11 junctional nucleotides match TRBD1. The sequenced sample was blood. This receptor was obtained from a man older than 75 in good health. The bases are TGTGCCAGCAGTCAGGGGACAGGGGGATTTGAGCAGTACTTC. This translates into CASSQGTGGFEQYF.